The 29 T cell receptor beta chains listed next were all sequenced from one sample in a study of regulatory T cells in long-lasting Graves disease. Arm-PCR of CDR3 regions and iRepertoire HTBI primers were used to build TCR beta libraries. TCRdb called the multiplex PCR reads again in MiXCR, with one record for every CDR3 protein. Among some 410,000 distinct CDR3 sequences, roughly 15% were seen once, and the ten largest hold about 10%. The time point is: newly diagnosed GD, antithyroid drugs for less than 3 months. TCR sequences were obtained from RNA taken from PBMCs. Another study also made use of these data, one on T cells in Graves' hyperthyroidism and ophthalmopathy.

This material consisted of peripheral blood mononuclear cells (PBMCs), taken at new diagnosis, from a patient treated with antithyroid drugs. These receptors were collected from a woman aged 25-40 years with Graves disease.

This clonotype was found many times. The rearrangement joins TRBV11-2 to TRBJ1-1, with a possible D match to TRBD1 (6 bases). Trimming stripped 0 bases from V and 8 bases from J, with 19 bases between. The CDR3 spans 16 residues. CDR1 SGHAT and CDR2 FQNNGV come from the germline V gene. CDR3 amino acids: CASSLDTRQVAAEAFF. CDR3 coding DNA: TGTGCCAGCAGCTTAGACACCAGACAGGTCGCTGCCGAAGCTTTCTTT.

This clonotype was observed at least ten times. V gene TRBV2 combines with J gene TRBJ2-7; D remains unclear. CDR1 is SNHLY, CDR2 FYNNEI, per germline. This CDR3 comprises 14 residues. Trimming pared 7 bases from V and 3 bases from J, leaving 16 bases between. CDR3 residues: CASIRASPLYEQYF. The DNA for the CDR3 is TGTGCCAGCATTAGGGCGAGCCCCCTCTACGAGCAGTACTTC.

Many counts were recorded for this clonotype. The V gene is TRBV28, the J gene TRBJ2-7, with 9 bases fitting TRBD1. Germline CDR1 MDHEN, CDR2 SYDVKM. Losses at the gene ends were 7 bases for V and 2 bases for J; bases not matched to a gene: 12. The CDR3 is 16 residues long. The CDR3 sequence: CASTLTSGTGPYEQYF. The CDR3 DNA reads as TGTGCCAGCACCCTCACTTCCGGGACAGGGCCCTACGAGCAGTACTTC.

This clonotype was picked up many times. The chain employs TRBV7-3 and TRBJ2-3; no clear D. Trimming took 6 bases from V and 8 from J, leaving 15 bases between them. The CDR3 runs to 13 residues. CDR1 and CDR2 (germline): SGHTA, FQGTGA. The CDR3 DNA sequence: TGTGCCAGCAGGGAGAGCGAGAGGCCTACGCAGTATTTT. Translating it yields CASRESERPTQYF.

V usage is TRBV4-1 and J usage is TRBJ2-1; 11 bases are a match to TRBD2. The junction had 7 bases not matched to a gene; V was cut back by 0 bases and J by 0 bases. CDR1 MGHRA and CDR2 YSYEKL come from the germline V gene. This CDR3 has 19 residues. The CDR3 protein is CASSQDVAGGASSYNEQFF. The CDR3 DNA sequence: TGCGCCAGCAGCCAAGATGTAGCGGGAGGGGCGAGCTCCTACAATGAGCAGTTCTTC.

With regard to this clonotype: A clone one base away is much larger, so this may be a read error. The DNA of the CDR3 is TGCGCCAGCAGCCAAGAGAGGGCTGGCGGGAGTAATGAGCAGTTCTTC. Translated, it gives CASSQERAGGSNEQFF. This sequence joins TRBV4-3 and TRBJ2-1, with 7 positions matching TRBD2. V shed 0 bases, J shed 7 bases, and the junction held 9 bases outside the gene matches. The CDR3 is 16 residues long. The germline V gene has CDR1 LGHNA and CDR2 YSLEER.

This rearrangement joins TRBV6-2 or TRBV6-3 to TRBJ2-2, with TRBD1 matching over 8 bases. The CDR3 is 14 amino acids. Trimming took 7 bases from V and 5 from J; bases not matched to a gene: 6. Germline lookup yields CDR1 MNHEY and CDR2 SVGEGT. DNA for the CDR3: TGTGCCAGCATGACGGACAGGGAAACCGGGGAGCTGTTTTTT. Amino acid sequence: CASMTDRETGELFF.

V gene TRBV3-1 combines with J gene TRBJ2-7, with D maybe TRBD2 (6 bases). There are 11 residues in the CDR3. The V and J ends lost 5 bases and 9 bases respectively, with 11 bases between them. Germline V lookup: CDR1 LGHDT, CDR2 YNNKEL (reference sequence). The CDR3 region has the DNA TGTGCCAGCAGCTACGGGGGACCGCAGTACTTC. Its protein is CASSYGGPQYF.

This clonotype was seen ten or more times. The chain employs TRBV12-3 or TRBV12-4 and TRBJ2-1, with 8 nucleotides matching TRBD2. V was pared by 6 bases and J by 9 bases, with 10 bases of the junction left unmatched. CDR3 length: 14 amino acids. CDR3 DNA: TGTGCCAGCAGCTTACCCAGCGGGAGAGGTGAGCAGTTCTTC. It is translated as CASSLPSGRGEQFF.

This clonotype was counted many times. The chain has TRBV24-1 and TRBJ2-1; perhaps TRBD1 as D (6 bases). There are 13 residues in the CDR3. With 4 bases removed from V and 11 bases from J, the gap between germline ends came to 14 bases. Looked up from germline, CDR1 is KGHDR and CDR2 is SFDVKD. The DNA for the CDR3 is TGTGCCACCAGTGAGGGCGGACAGAGCAAGCAGTTCTTC. Protein product: CATSEGGQSKQFF.

The chain has TRBV12-3 or TRBV12-4 and TRBJ1-4; D ambiguous. V lost 5 bases and J 4 bases, leaving 14 bases between the germline ends. This CDR3 has 15 amino acids. The CDR3 coding sequence is TGTGCCAGCAGTCCTTCGGTGAGTGTTAATGAAAAACTGTTTTTT. Protein product: CASSPSVSVNEKLFF.

Comment on this clonotype: Germline is not matched at one junction end, which may reflect a read error. The genes are TRBV7-6 and TRBJ2-1; TRBD2 might be the D (6 bases). This CDR3 has 19 amino acids. Germline CDR1 SGHVS, CDR2 FNYEAQ. CDR3 bases: TGTGCCACCAGCTTAGGGTTGGGGCGGGGATATAGCTCCTACAATGAGCAGTTCTTC. This sequence encodes CATSLGLGRGYSSYNEQFF.

At least ten counts were recorded for this clonotype. The V gene is TRBV29-1, the J gene TRBJ1-1; D not certain. Germline V gene sequence: CDR1 SQVTM, CDR2 ANQGSEA. The CDR3 has 13 residues. Trimming cost V 7 bases and J 3 bases, with 15 bases left between them. This CDR3 is CSASRWGDTEAFF. The CDR3 DNA sequence: TGCAGCGCATCACGGTGGGGTGACACTGAAGCTTTCTTT.

This clonotype was seen a handful of times. The V gene is TRBV7-9, the J gene TRBJ2-2; 8 positions match TRBD1. The CDR3 is 16 residues long. Germline V gene data show CDR1 as SEHNR and CDR2 as FQNEAQ (reference sequence). J was trimmed by 0 bases and V by 6 bases; bases with no gene match: 6. The CDR3 protein is CASRPGGAPNTGELFF. In DNA, the CDR3 is TGTGCCAGCAGGCCAGGGGGCGCCCCGAACACCGGGGAGCTGTTTTTT.

This clonotype occurred many times. The chain is built from TRBV27 and TRBJ2-7; TRBD1 might be the D (5 bases). Trimming took 6 bases from V and 2 from J, leaving 17 bases between them. CDR1 and CDR2 from the germline V gene are MNHEY and SMNVEV (reference sequence). This CDR3 is built from 15 residues. The CDR3 sequence is CASSLTGALTYEQYF. CDR3 bases: TGTGCCAGCAGCCTAACAGGAGCCCTTACCTACGAGCAGTACTTC.

Many counts were recorded for this clonotype. V gene TRBV7-8 combines with J gene TRBJ1-2; a possible D gene is TRBD1 (5 bases). CDR1 SGHVS and CDR2 FQNEAQ come from the germline V gene. The V end lost 5 bases, the J end lost 2 bases, and 15 bases lay between the germline ends. The CDR3 has 15 amino acids. This chain's CDR3 is CASSPWDGGNYGYTF. The CDR3 region has the DNA TGTGCCAGCAGCCCCTGGGACGGAGGGAACTATGGCTACACCTTC.

This clonotype has a count of ten or more. The genes are TRBV6-5 and TRBJ2-7, with 13 nucleotides matching TRBD2. The trim removed 2 bases at V and 2 bases at J, leaving 0 bases unmatched. Germline V CDR1 and CDR2: MNHEY, SVGAGI. The CDR3 consists of 15 residues. For the CDR3, the DNA is TGTGCCAGCAGTTACGGACTAGCGGGAGCCTACGAGCAGTACTTC. Translated: CASSYGLAGAYEQYF.

This clonotype has a count of ten or more. The chain is built from TRBV28 and TRBJ1-4, with D maybe TRBD1 (6 bases). Trimming took 5 bases from V and 1 from J, leaving 11 bases between them. The CDR3 is made up of 15 amino acids. CDR1 is MDHEN and CDR2 is SYDVKM in the germline V gene. CDR3 in DNA: TGTGCCAGCAGTCCTCAGGACAGAACTAATGAAAAACTGTTTTTT. Translated, it gives CASSPQDRTNEKLFF.

Ten or more counts support this clonotype. The CDR3 loop reads CASSEGQGQAGKLFF. The CDR3 nucleotides are TGTGCCAGCAGTGAAGGCCAGGGACAGGCCGGAAAACTGTTTTTT. The chain employs TRBV6-1 and TRBJ1-4; 8 nucleotides agree with TRBD1. V trimming: 1 base; J trimming: 10 bases; junction bases outside the gene matches: 8. The length of the CDR3 is 15 residues. Germline V lookup: CDR1 MNHNS, CDR2 SASEGT.

For this clonotype: A single base separates this from a much larger clone, so it may be a read error. The rearrangement links TRBV14 to TRBJ2-2; possibly TRBD2 for D (5 bases). This CDR3 spans 15 amino acids. CDR1 and CDR2 from the germline V gene are SGHDN and FVKESK. In DNA, the CDR3 is TGTGCCAGCAGCCAAACTATCGCGAACACCGGGGAGCCGTTTTTT. Protein: CASSQTIANTGEPFF.

This clonotype was detected only a few times. This chain links TRBV4-1 with TRBJ1-1; no reliable D call. This CDR3 has 16 amino acids. Trimming shortened V by 4 bases and J by 5 bases, and 20 bases separated the two germline ends. Germline CDR1 and CDR2: MGHRA and YSYEKL. This CDR3 is CASSPGRTSILTEAFF. The CDR3 nucleotides read TGCGCCAGCAGCCCGGGCAGAACGTCGATTCTGACTGAAGCTTTCTTT.

This clonotype came up a few times. The chain employs TRBV6-1 and TRBJ2-3; TRBD2 might be the D (6 bases). Germline loops: CDR1 MNHNS, CDR2 SASEGT. V was clipped by 7 bases and J by 2 bases, with 16 bases between them. CDR3 length: 15 amino acids. In nucleotides, the CDR3 is TGTGCCAGCACGTTTAGCGGCACTTACACAGATACGCAGTATTTT. Amino acids: CASTFSGTYTDTQYF.

This clonotype showed up many times. The rearrangement joins TRBV5-1 to TRBJ1-5, with 7 nucleotides matching TRBD1. CDR1 is SGHRS and CDR2 is YFSETQ in the germline V gene. The CDR3 runs to 15 residues. With 4 bases clipped from V and 2 bases from J, the junction kept 6 bases outside the gene matches. DNA for the CDR3: TGCGCCAGCAGCCTTCAGGGGGAGGGCAATCAGCCCCAGCATTTT. Residues: CASSLQGEGNQPQHF.

This chain links TRBV19 with TRBJ2-5; TRBD2 matches at 15 bases. This CDR3 comprises 18 residues. V was clipped by 5 bases and J by 4 bases; unmatched bases: 11. In germline, CDR1 is LNHDA, CDR2 SQIVND (reference sequence). CDR3 nucleotide sequence: TGTGCCAGTAGTGGACGGACTAGCGGGAGGGCCCCGGGAGAGACCCAGTACTTC. Protein product: CASSGRTSGRAPGETQYF. Combining the CDR3 with reference TRBV19 and TRBJ2-5 gives the whole variable domain DGGITQSPKYLFRKEGQNVTLSCEQNLNHDAMYWYRQDPGQGLRLIYYSQIVNDFQKGDIAEGYSVSREKKESFPLTVTSAQKNPTAFYLCASSGRTSGRAPGETQYFGPGTRLLVL.

The sample holds a few counts of this clonotype. The chain couples TRBV7-2 to TRBJ2-3; possible D gene TRBD2, 5 bases. With 4 bases removed from V and 2 bases from J, the gap between germline ends came to 10 bases. The CDR3 length is 14 residues. CDR1 is SGHTA and CDR2 is FQGNSA in the germline V gene. CDR3 nucleotide sequence: TGTGCCAGCAGCTCCTGGGAGTTCACAGATACGCAGTATTTT. As protein: CASSSWEFTDTQYF.

Ten or more counts support this clonotype. V gene TRBV20-1 combines with J gene TRBJ1-1; 8 bases line up with TRBD1. Trimming removed 6 bases from V and 0 bases from J; junction bases left unmatched: 12. This CDR3 spans 16 amino acids. From germline, CDR1 is DFQATT and CDR2 SNEGSKA (reference sequence). CDR3 sequence: CSARTGTHFLNTEAFF. CDR3 in DNA: TGCAGTGCGAGGACAGGGACCCACTTCTTGAACACTGAAGCTTTCTTT.

There are a few counts of this clonotype. This sequence joins TRBV11-2 and TRBJ1-1; D possibly corresponds to TRBD1 (6 bases). This CDR3 is 17 amino acids long. Germline lookup yields CDR1 SGHAT and CDR2 FQNNGV. V gave up 5 bases and J gave up 0 bases, with 19 bases separating them. This CDR3 is CASSRGTWGLMNTEAFF. For the CDR3, the DNA is TGTGCCAGCAGCCGAGGGACATGGGGCCTCATGAACACTGAAGCTTTCTTT.

Many counts were recorded for this clonotype. This sequence joins TRBV2 and TRBJ2-3; no clear D. This CDR3 has 12 amino acids. V lost 6 bases, J lost 6 bases, and 10 bases lay in between. Germline assignment: CDR1 SNHLY and CDR2 FYNNEI. The CDR3 sequence: CASRVRLDTQYF. DNA of the CDR3: TGTGCCAGCAGGGTGAGATTGGATACGCAGTATTTT.

The V gene is TRBV4-1, the J gene TRBJ2-5, with 10 bases matching TRBD2. With 0 bases clipped from V and 5 bases from J, the junction kept 3 bases outside the gene matches. The CDR3 spans 15 residues. CDR1 and CDR2 from the germline V gene are MGHRA and YSYEKL. CDR3 loop: CASSQDTSGMETQYF. Here the CDR3 DNA reads TGCGCCAGCAGCCAAGATACTAGCGGGATGGAGACCCAGTACTTC.